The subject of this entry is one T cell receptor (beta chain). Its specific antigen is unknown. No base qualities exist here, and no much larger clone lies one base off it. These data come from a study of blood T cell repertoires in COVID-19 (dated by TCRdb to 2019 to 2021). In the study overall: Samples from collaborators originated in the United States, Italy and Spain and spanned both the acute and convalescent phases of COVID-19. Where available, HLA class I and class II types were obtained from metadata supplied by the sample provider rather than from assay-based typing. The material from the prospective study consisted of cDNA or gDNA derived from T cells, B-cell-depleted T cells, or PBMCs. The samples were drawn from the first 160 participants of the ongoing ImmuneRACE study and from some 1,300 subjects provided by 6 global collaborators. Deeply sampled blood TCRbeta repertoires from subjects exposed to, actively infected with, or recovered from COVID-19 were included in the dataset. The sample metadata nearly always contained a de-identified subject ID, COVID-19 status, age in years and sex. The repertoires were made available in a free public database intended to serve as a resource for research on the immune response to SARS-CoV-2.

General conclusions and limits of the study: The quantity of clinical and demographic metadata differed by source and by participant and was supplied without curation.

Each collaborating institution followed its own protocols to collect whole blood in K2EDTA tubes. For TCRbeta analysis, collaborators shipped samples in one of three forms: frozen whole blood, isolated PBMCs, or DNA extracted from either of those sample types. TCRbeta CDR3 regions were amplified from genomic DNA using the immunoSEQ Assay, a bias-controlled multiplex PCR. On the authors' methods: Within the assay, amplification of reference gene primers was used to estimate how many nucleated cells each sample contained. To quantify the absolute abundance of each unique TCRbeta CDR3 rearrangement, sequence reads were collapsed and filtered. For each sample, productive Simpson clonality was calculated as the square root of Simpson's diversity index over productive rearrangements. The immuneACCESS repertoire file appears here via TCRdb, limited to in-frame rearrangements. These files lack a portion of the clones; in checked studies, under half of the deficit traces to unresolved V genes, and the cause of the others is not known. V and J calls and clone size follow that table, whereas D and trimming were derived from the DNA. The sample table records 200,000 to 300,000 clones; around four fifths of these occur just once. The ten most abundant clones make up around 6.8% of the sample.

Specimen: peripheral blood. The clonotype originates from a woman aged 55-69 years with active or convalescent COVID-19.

The sequenced DNA: TGTGCCAGCAGCTGGGCCCGGGGGACTGAAGCTTTCTTT. Its translation reads: CASSWARGTEAFF. Here the chain combines TRBV11-3 and TRBJ1-1; the best D guess is TRBD1, with 5 bases matching. Based on the germline V gene, the CDR1 and CDR2 sequences are SGHNT and YENEEA. Between the V and J ends, shortened by 4 bases and 5 bases respectively, the junction contains 11 bases. The CDR3 sequence holds 13 residues, the cysteine and phenylalanine included. Only the CDR3 portion is preserved as DNA: 39 bases, with reading frame beginning at the first base.